This is a list of T cell receptor beta chains from one sample in a study of tumor-infiltrating lymphocytes in localized non-small cell lung cancer. The protocol was immunoSEQ multiplex PCR, while the TCRdb copy is restricted to in-frame clones and leaves out a portion. The table has about 9,200 clones, roughly four fifths seen once; the top ten hold roughly 9.2%. Sequencing was done on a sample of uninvolved lung tissue not adjacent to the tumor. These receptor sequences come from a human donor with non-small cell lung cancer. CDR3s include the opening cysteine and the closing phenylalanine or tryptophan. Fields, in order: J gene, V gene, CDR3 protein.

J gene: TRBJ2-1; V gene: TRBV30; CDR3 protein: CAWISGKFTSYNEQFF
J gene: TRBJ1-3; V gene: TRBV5-1; CDR3 protein: CASSLRFQDSGNTIYF
J gene: TRBJ2-1; V gene: TRBV9; CDR3 protein: CASSVGGGVYNEQFF
J gene: TRBJ1-1; V gene: TRBV19; CDR3 protein: CASSGNRNTEAFF
J gene: TRBJ1-2; V gene: TRBV18; CDR3 protein: CASSPPLGTDYGYTF
J gene: TRBJ2-1; V gene: TRBV4-3; CDR3 protein: CASSQDGTPRNEQFF
J gene: TRBJ2-7; V gene: TRBV5-1; CDR3 protein: CASSPGQGASYEQYF
J gene: TRBJ2-2; V gene: TRBV20-1; CDR3 protein: CSARGTGELFF
J gene: TRBJ2-3; V gene: TRBV13; CDR3 protein: CASSLGQTNTDTQYF
J gene: TRBJ2-5; V gene: TRBV27; CDR3 protein: CASSPQGSETQYF
J gene: TRBJ1-4; V gene: TRBV5-8; CDR3 protein: CASSSRGLNNEKLFF
J gene: TRBJ2-5; V gene: TRBV19; CDR3 protein: CASSRKGGSQETQYF
J gene: TRBJ2-1; V gene: TRBV25-1; CDR3 protein: CASSESRPSGTNEQFF
J gene: TRBJ1-1; V gene: TRBV27; CDR3 protein: CASSPLLDRVTEAFF
J gene: TRBJ1-1; V gene: TRBV15; CDR3 protein: CATSRAYSTGYTEAFF
J gene: TRBJ2-6; V gene: TRBV14; CDR3 protein: CASSQTTGGSSGANVLTF
J gene: TRBJ1-1; V gene: TRBV2; CDR3 protein: CASSRDRGASLKAFF
J gene: TRBJ1-3; V gene: TRBV5-5; CDR3 protein: CASSLYRADGNTIYF
J gene: TRBJ2-1; V gene: TRBV6-5; CDR3 protein: CASSPPTAGGKEQFF
J gene: TRBJ1-4; V gene: TRBV2; CDR3 protein: CASSWGGIPLGTNEKLFF
J gene: TRBJ2-1; V gene: TRBV9; CDR3 protein: CASSVDYNEQFF
J gene: TRBJ1-1; V gene: TRBV27; CDR3 protein: CASSLRPIASGDTEAFF
J gene: TRBJ2-7; V gene: TRBV7-2; CDR3 protein: CASSLGGLGEQYF
J gene: TRBJ1-2; V gene: TRBV7-2; CDR3 protein: CASSPDRYGYTF
J gene: TRBJ2-2; V gene: TRBV30; CDR3 protein: CAWTRTRGELFF
J gene: TRBJ2-1; V gene: TRBV9; CDR3 protein: CASSASEGTRPYNEQFF
J gene: TRBJ2-7; V gene: TRBV7-9; CDR3 protein: CASSHPGLGTYEQYF
J gene: TRBJ2-3; V gene: TRBV29-1; CDR3 protein: CSVEDPAPGSLDTQYF
J gene: TRBJ2-7; V gene: TRBV7-3; CDR3 protein: CASSLLAGLDSYEQYF
J gene: TRBJ2-1; V gene: TRBV11-1; CDR3 protein: CASSFDRNNEQFF
J gene: TRBJ2-7; V gene: TRBV10-1; CDR3 protein: CASSDSDSYEQYF
J gene: TRBJ2-1; V gene: TRBV6-5; CDR3 protein: CASSLLGNSYNEQFF
J gene: TRBJ1-2; V gene: TRBV5-6; CDR3 protein: CASSFRSGGQGTNGYTF
J gene: TRBJ1-2; V gene: TRBV29-1; CDR3 protein: CSARQDSNYGYTF
J gene: TRBJ2-3; V gene: TRBV5-1; CDR3 protein: CASSSRLSGRVGDTQYF
J gene: TRBJ2-6; V gene: TRBV9; CDR3 protein: CASSVVQSPPSGANVLTF
J gene: TRBJ2-5; V gene: TRBV5-1; CDR3 protein: CASSLGRQETQYF